This entry lists 25 T cell receptor beta chains sequenced from one sample in a study of Graves' ophthalmopathy and Graves' hyperthyroidism. Amplification of TCR beta CDR3 regions used RNA transcripts. First-round RT-PCR used HTBI primers; second-round multiplex PCR followed. TCRdb ran MiXCR on the multiplex PCR reads and lists one entry per CDR3 protein. The table has 400,000 to 500,000 distinct CDR3 sequences, roughly 21% seen once. Sequencing was performed on peripheral blood. The source is a woman younger than 35 with stable Graves' hyperthyroidism.

V gene TRBV20-1 combines with J gene TRBJ2-7; D gene uncertain. Germline CDR1 DFQATT, CDR2 SNEGSKA (reference sequence). Trimming pared 0 bases from V and 6 bases from J, leaving 6 bases between. The CDR3 has 11 amino acids. The CDR3 DNA sequence: TGCAGTGCTAGAGATGCTACCGAGCAGTACTTC. This gives the protein CSARDATEQYF.

This clonotype was detected ten times or more. The V gene is TRBV5-1, the J gene TRBJ2-5, with a weak D call TRBD1 (6 bases). Germline CDR1 reads SGHRS; CDR2 reads YFSETQ. The V gene lost 1 base and the J gene lost 5 bases, with 15 bases spanning the gap. The CDR3 covers 15 residues. As DNA, the CDR3 is TGCGCCAGCAGCTTGCAGGACAGAGGCTTCGAGACCCAGTACTTC. Translation: CASSLQDRGFETQYF.

This clonotype was detected many times. V is TRBV7-9 and J is TRBJ2-5, with D unresolved. V gave up 5 bases and J gave up 3 bases, with 7 bases separating them. The germline V gene encodes CDR1 SEHNR and CDR2 FQNEAQ (reference sequence). The CDR3 has 12 residues. The CDR3 region is CASSQEEETQYF. In DNA form, the CDR3 reads TGTGCCAGCAGCCAGGAAGAAGAGACCCAGTACTTC.

This clonotype was counted a few times. This chain connects TRBV13 to TRBJ2-7; either TRBD1 or TRBD2 may fit D (5 bases each). This CDR3 has 15 residues. The ends were cut back, 5 bases at V and 2 bases at J, with 16 bases in the middle. Germline CDR1 reads PRHDT; CDR2 reads FYEKMQ (reference sequence). In nucleotides, the CDR3 is TGTGCCAGCAGCCGCTCATGGGACGGAACCTACGAGCAGTACTTC. It specifies CASSRSWDGTYEQYF.

This clonotype was seen repeatedly, ten times or more. It may be a read error: a sequence one base away is much more abundant. This rearrangement joins TRBV6-2 or TRBV6-3 to TRBJ2-7, with D unclear. The V gene's germline CDR1 is MNHEY and CDR2 SVGEGT. Deletions cut 7 bases from V and 6 bases from J, with 16 bases between. This CDR3 has 13 residues. The CDR3 loop is CASTLNKASEQYF. The CDR3 nucleotides read TGTGCCAGCACCTTGAACAAGGCCAGCGAGCAGTACTTC.

This clonotype has at least ten counts. The DNA for the CDR3 is TGTGCCAGTAGTATAGGAGCACAGGGCTACGAGCAGTACTTC. Its protein is CASSIGAQGYEQYF. The chain is built from TRBV19 and TRBJ2-7; tentatively, D is TRBD1 (6 bases). CDR1 is LNHDA and CDR2 is SQIVND in the germline V gene (reference sequence). Trimming cost V 1 base and J 3 bases, with 10 bases left between them. The CDR3 contains 14 residues. Looking up the rest from reference TRBV19 and TRBJ2-7 gives the full variable domain: DGGITQSPKYLFRKEGQNVTLSCEQNLNHDAMYWYRQDPGQGLRLIYYSQIVNDFQKGDIAEGYSVSREKKESFPLTVTSAQKNPTAFYLCASSIGAQGYEQYFGPGTRLTVT.

In its sample, this clonotype was seen many times. The rearrangement joins TRBV10-2 to TRBJ2-7; a weak D match, TRBD2 (5 bases). This CDR3 is 12 amino acids long. Trimming removed 6 bases at V and 2 bases at J, with 8 bases between. CDR1 is WSHSY, CDR2 SAAADI, per germline. CDR3 bases: TGCGCCAGCAGCGAGGGCCCCTACGAGCAGTACTTC. Protein product: CASSEGPYEQYF.

The V gene is TRBV11-2, the J gene TRBJ1-1; tentative D call: TRBD1 (5 bases). Germline CDR1 and CDR2: SGHAT and FQNNGV. The CDR3 loop spans 17 amino acids. Trimming removed 1 base from V and 1 base from J, with 16 bases in between. In DNA form, the CDR3 reads TGTGCCAGCAGCTTAGTTCCGGGACGGACTTCGAACACTGAAGCTTTCTTT. It encodes CASSLVPGRTSNTEAFF.

Ten or more counts support this clonotype. The CDR3 here is CSATGNYQETQYF. The CDR3 DNA reads as TGCAGTGCGACCGGGAACTACCAAGAGACCCAGTACTTC. This chain connects TRBV20-1 to TRBJ2-5; the D gene is possibly TRBD2 (5 bases). Trimming took 6 bases from V and 0 from J, leaving 11 bases between them. This CDR3 contains 13 residues. Germline assignment: CDR1 DFQATT and CDR2 SNEGSKA (reference sequence).

This clonotype was seen many times. CDR3 amino acids: CASSLIQGRKSASNQPQHF. As DNA, the CDR3 is TGTGCCAGCAGTTTAATCCAGGGTCGGAAGTCGGCGAGCAATCAGCCCCAGCATTTT. This chain connects TRBV28 to TRBJ1-5; possibly TRBD1 for D (5 bases). CDR3 size: 19 residues. Germline V lookup: CDR1 MDHEN, CDR2 SYDVKM. V was shortened by 2 bases and J by 1 base, with 21 bases between the two germline ends.

Ten or more counts support this clonotype. J is TRBJ1-1 and V is TRBV3-1; D call uncertain. Trimming cost V 3 bases and J 3 bases, with 5 bases left between them. The germline gives CDR1 LGHDT, CDR2 YNNKEL (reference sequence). The CDR3 loop spans 12 amino acids. As DNA, the CDR3 is TGTGCCAGCAGCCATGTTGACACTGAAGCTTTCTTT. It encodes CASSHVDTEAFF. The full variable domain, completed using reference TRBV3-1 and TRBJ1-1, is DTAVSQTPKYLVTQMGNDKSIKCEQNLGHDTMYWYKQDSKKFLKIMFSYNNKELIINETVPNRFSPKSPDKAHLNLHINSLELGDSAVYFCASSHVDTEAFFGQGTRLTVV.

The J gene is TRBJ2-7, the V gene TRBV11-2; 7 bases align to TRBD2. From germline, CDR1 is SGHAT and CDR2 FQNNGV. The CDR3 has 15 residues. J lost 3 bases, V lost 3 bases, and 8 bases had no gene match. CDR3 in DNA: TGTGCCAGCAGCTTTCCTGTCGCTAGCGGCTACGAGCAGTACTTC. Residues: CASSFPVASGYEQYF.

The V call is TRBV6-1, the J call TRBJ1-2, with a weak D call TRBD1 (5 bases). This CDR3 is built from 14 residues. Trimming took off 1 base at V and 4 bases at J, with 10 bases between the two ends. CDR1 MNHNS and CDR2 SASEGT come from the germline V gene. The CDR3: CASSEVQGFYGYTF. CDR3 bases: TGTGCCAGCAGTGAAGTCCAGGGTTTCTATGGCTACACCTTC.

This clonotype has ten or more counts. The V and J genes are TRBV12-3 or TRBV12-4 and TRBJ1-3, with unresolved D. The CDR3 extends over 16 amino acids. With 4 bases removed from V and 0 bases from J, the gap between germline ends came to 13 bases. The CDR3 DNA reads as TGTGCCAGCAGTTCGGCGACGGGGAGCTCTGGAAACACCATATATTTT. As protein: CASSSATGSSGNTIYF.

The rearrangement links TRBV10-2 to TRBJ2-2; 12 bases agree with TRBD2. The CDR3 consists of 15 residues. CDR1 is WSHSY and CDR2 is SAAADI in the germline V gene. J was trimmed by 2 bases and V by 10 bases; bases with no gene match: 5. CDR3 region: CATRGLAGNTGELFF. The CDR3 DNA is TGCGCCACCAGAGGACTAGCGGGAAACACCGGGGAGCTGTTTTTT.

This clonotype was detected ten times or more. The chain joins TRBV5-4 to TRBJ2-6; 7 bases align to TRBD1. Germline loops: CDR1 SGHNT, CDR2 YYREEE (reference sequence). The CDR3 extends over 17 amino acids. J lost 4 bases, V lost 0 bases, and 7 bases had no gene match. In DNA, the CDR3 is TGTGCCAGCAGCTTGGGACAGGGAAACTACGGGGCCAACGTCCTGACTTTC. Translation gives CASSLGQGNYGANVLTF.

In this sample, this clonotype turned up many times. The CDR3 spells CASSPTEGAEAFF. The CDR3 DNA sequence: TGTGCCAGCAGTCCGACCGAGGGGGCTGAAGCTTTCTTT. The chain is built from TRBV12-3 or TRBV12-4 and TRBJ1-1, with TRBD1 as a possible D gene (6 bases). Deletions cut 5 bases from V and 6 bases from J, with 13 bases between. The CDR3 is 13 residues long.

This clonotype showed up many times. The chain links TRBV15 to TRBJ1-5; D unresolved. Germline V gene sequence: CDR1 LNHNV, CDR2 YYDKDF (reference sequence). Trimming took 0 bases from V and 7 from J, leaving 7 bases between them. The CDR3 is made up of 13 amino acids. The CDR3, as DNA: TGTGCCACCAGCAGAGATTCTGCGCAGCCCCAGCATTTT. Translating gives CATSRDSAQPQHF.

This clonotype has ten or more counts. This chain connects TRBV20-1 to TRBJ2-7, with D hard to call. Looked up from germline, CDR1 is DFQATT and CDR2 is SNEGSKA (reference sequence). Between the trimmed V and J ends, which lost 2 bases and 4 bases, there was a span of 12 bases. CDR3 length equals 13 residues. This CDR3 reads CSARYIGAYEQYF. The CDR3 coding sequence is TGCAGTGCTAGATACATCGGCGCTTACGAGCAGTACTTC.

The genes are TRBV6-2 or TRBV6-3 and TRBJ2-2; perhaps TRBD2 as D (6 bases). Germline V gene sequence: CDR1 MNHEY, CDR2 SVGEGT. This CDR3 contains 15 residues. V shed 6 bases and J shed 2 bases, with 13 bases lying between them. The CDR3 bases are TGTGCCAGCAGGCGGGACCGAAAAAACACCGGGGAGCTGTTTTTT. It encodes CASRRDRKNTGELFF.

This clonotype was seen many times. This chain connects TRBV28 to TRBJ1-1, with D possibly TRBD1 on 6 matching bases. Germline CDR1 and CDR2: MDHEN and SYDVKM. The CDR3 is 13 residues long. V was cut by 6 bases and J by 4 bases, with 12 bases left in between. CDR3 protein: CASRVGGGTEAFF. In DNA, the CDR3 is TGTGCCAGCAGGGTAGGGGGAGGCACTGAAGCTTTCTTT.

In this sample, this clonotype turned up many times. V gene TRBV6-1 combines with J gene TRBJ1-5; D gene unclear. The V gene's germline CDR1 is MNHNS and CDR2 SASEGT. Trimming left V 0 bases short and J 6 bases short, with 9 bases between. The CDR3 length is 14 residues. The DNA for the CDR3 is TGTGCCAGCAGTGAAGCCCTAGGCAGTCAGCCCCAGCATTTT. Its protein product is CASSEALGSQPQHF.

At least ten counts were recorded for this clonotype. The chain couples TRBV6-1 to TRBJ2-2; D ambiguous. CDR1 MNHNS and CDR2 SASEGT come from the germline V gene. CDR3 length: 16 amino acids. The ends were cut back, 2 bases at V and 0 bases at J, with 10 bases in the middle. CDR3 sequence (DNA): TGTGCCAGCAGTGAACTCGTGGCGGCGAACACCGGGGAGCTGTTTTTT. Amino acids: CASSELVAANTGELFF.

As for this clonotype: A much bigger clone sits one base away, suggesting this may be a read error. The CDR3 DNA follows: TGCAGCGTTGGAGGGACAGGGGATCAGCCCCATCATTTT. This translates into CSVGGTGDQPHHF. The rearrangement joins TRBV29-1 to TRBJ1-5; 10 bases are a match to TRBD1. This CDR3 spans 13 amino acids. The germline V gene encodes CDR1 SQVTM and CDR2 ANQGSEA.

The table lists this clonotype with many counts. This chain uses TRBV12-3 or TRBV12-4 with TRBJ1-2, with 9 bases aligning to TRBD1. V was clipped by 3 bases and J by 8 bases; unmatched bases: 4. CDR3 length: 13 residues. The CDR3 here is CASSLDRGGGYTF. The CDR3 bases are TGTGCCAGCAGTTTGGACAGGGGAGGCGGCTACACCTTC.